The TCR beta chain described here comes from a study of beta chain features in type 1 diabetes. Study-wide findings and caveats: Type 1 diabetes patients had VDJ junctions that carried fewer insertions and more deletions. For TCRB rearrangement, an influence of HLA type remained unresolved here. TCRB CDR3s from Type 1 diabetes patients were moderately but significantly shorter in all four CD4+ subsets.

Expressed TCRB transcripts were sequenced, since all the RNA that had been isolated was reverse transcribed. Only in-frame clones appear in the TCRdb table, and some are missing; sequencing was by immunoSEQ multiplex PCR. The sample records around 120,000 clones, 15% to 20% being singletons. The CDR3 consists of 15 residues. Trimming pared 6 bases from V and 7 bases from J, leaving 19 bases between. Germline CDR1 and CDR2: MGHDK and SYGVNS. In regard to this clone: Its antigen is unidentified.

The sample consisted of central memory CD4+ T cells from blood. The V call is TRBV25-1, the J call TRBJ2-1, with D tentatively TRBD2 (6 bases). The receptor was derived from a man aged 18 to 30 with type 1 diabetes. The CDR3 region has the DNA TGTGCCAGCAGCAGCCGGGGAGGAAACATAAATGAGCAGTTCTTC. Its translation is CASSSRGGNINEQFF.